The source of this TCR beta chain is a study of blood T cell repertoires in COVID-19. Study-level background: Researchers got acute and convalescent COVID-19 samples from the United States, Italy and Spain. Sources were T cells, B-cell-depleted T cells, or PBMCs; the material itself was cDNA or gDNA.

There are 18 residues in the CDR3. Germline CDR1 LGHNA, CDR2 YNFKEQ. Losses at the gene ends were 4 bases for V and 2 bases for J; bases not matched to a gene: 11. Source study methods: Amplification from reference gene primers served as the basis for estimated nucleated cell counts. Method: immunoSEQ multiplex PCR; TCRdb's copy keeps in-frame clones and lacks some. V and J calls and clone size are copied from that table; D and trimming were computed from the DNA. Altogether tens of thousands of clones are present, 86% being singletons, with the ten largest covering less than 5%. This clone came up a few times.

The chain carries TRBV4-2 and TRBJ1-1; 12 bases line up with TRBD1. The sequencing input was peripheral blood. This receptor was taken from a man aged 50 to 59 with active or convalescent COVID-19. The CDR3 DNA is TGTGCCAGCAGCCGCTCCGGGACAGGGGGCAATCTCAACACTGAAGCTTTCTTT. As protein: CASSRSGTGGNLNTEAFF.